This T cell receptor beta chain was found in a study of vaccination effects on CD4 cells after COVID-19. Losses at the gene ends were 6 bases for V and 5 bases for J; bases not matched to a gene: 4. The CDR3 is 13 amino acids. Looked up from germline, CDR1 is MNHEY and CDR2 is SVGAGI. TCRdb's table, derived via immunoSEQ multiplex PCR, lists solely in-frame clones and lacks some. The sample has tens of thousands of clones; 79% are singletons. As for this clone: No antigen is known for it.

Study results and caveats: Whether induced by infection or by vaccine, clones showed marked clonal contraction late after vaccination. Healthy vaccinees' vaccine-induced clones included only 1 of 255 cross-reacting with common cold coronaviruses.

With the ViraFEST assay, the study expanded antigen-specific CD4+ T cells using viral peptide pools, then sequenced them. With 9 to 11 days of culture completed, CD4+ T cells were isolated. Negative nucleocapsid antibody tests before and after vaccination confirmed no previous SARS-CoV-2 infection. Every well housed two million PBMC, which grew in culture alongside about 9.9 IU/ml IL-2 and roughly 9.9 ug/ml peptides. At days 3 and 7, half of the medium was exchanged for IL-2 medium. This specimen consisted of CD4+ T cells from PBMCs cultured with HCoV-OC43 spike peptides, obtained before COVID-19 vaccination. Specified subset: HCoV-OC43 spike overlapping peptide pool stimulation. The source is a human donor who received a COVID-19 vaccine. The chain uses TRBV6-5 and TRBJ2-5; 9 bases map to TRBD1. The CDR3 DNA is TGTGCCAGCAGGCGGACAGGGGTCGAGACCCAGTACTTC. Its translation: CASRRTGVETQYF.